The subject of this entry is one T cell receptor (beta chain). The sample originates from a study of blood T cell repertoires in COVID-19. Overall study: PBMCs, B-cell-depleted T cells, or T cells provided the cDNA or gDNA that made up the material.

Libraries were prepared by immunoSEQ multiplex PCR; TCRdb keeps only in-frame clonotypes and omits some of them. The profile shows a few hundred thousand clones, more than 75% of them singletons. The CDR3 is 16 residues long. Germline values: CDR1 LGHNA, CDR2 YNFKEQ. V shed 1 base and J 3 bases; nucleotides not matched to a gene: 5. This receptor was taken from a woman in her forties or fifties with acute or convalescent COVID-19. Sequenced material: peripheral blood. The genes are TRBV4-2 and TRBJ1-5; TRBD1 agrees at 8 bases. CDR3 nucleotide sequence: TGTGCCAGCAGCCAAGCTCAGGGGGCACCCAATCAGCCCCAGCATTTT. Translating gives CASSQAQGAPNQPQHF.